The 5 T cell receptor beta chains given below trace back to one sample, sequenced in a study of beta chain features in type 1 diabetes. The sequenced template was cDNA made from the entire isolated RNA. TCRdb keeps only in-frame clones here, not all; method: immunoSEQ multiplex PCR. In the table there are a few hundred thousand clones, around 16% of which are singletons. Sequenced input: naive CD4+ T cells from blood. The receptor source for this set is a woman in her late teens or twenties in good health.

This clone was observed a handful of times. The V gene is TRBV25-1, the J gene TRBJ2-1, with D unresolved. The ends were cut back, 5 bases at V and 0 bases at J, with 5 bases in the middle. The CDR3 is 13 residues long. The germline gives CDR1 MGHDK, CDR2 SYGVNS. The CDR3 DNA follows: TGTGCCAGCAGTCGGGTCTCCTACAATGAGCAGTTCTTC. It is translated as CASSRVSYNEQFF. The variable domain in full, with the rest retrieved from reference TRBV25-1 and TRBJ2-1, is EADIYQTPRYLVIGTGKKITLECSQTMGHDKMYWYQQDPGMELHLIHYSYGVNSTEKGDLSSESTVSRIRTEHFPLTLESARPSHTSQYLCASSRVSYNEQFFGPGTRLTVL.

The V gene is TRBV7-9, the J gene TRBJ1-4; a possible D gene is TRBD1 (6 bases). This CDR3 is 15 amino acids long. In germline, CDR1 is SEHNR, CDR2 FQNEAQ (reference sequence). V lost 5 bases and J lost 5, with 15 bases in between. The CDR3, as DNA: TGTGCCAGCAGCCCCAGACAGGCCCAAAATGAAAAACTGTTTTTT. This gives the protein CASSPRQAQNEKLFF.

The gene calls are TRBV29-1 and TRBJ2-2, with no clear D. CDR1 and CDR2 (germline): SQVTM, ANQGSEA. The CDR3 has 14 amino acids. Deletions cut 6 bases from V and 1 base from J, with 12 bases between. The CDR3 sequence: CSVPRRQNTGELFF. The CDR3 bases are TGCAGCGTACCAAGAAGACAGAACACCGGGGAGCTGTTTTTT.

The V and J genes are TRBV5-1 and TRBJ1-5; D is possibly TRBD1 (5 bases). Germline V gives CDR1 SGHRS, CDR2 YFSETQ. Trimming pared 1 base from V and 5 bases from J, leaving 13 bases between. The CDR3 has 15 residues. CDR3 bases: TGCGCCAGCAGCTTGTTCAAGGGAGGGGATCAGCCCCAGCATTTT. Its translation is CASSLFKGGDQPQHF.

The chain combines TRBV7-3 with TRBJ2-2; 7 bases are a match to TRBD1. The CDR3 runs to 15 residues. V dropped 2 bases and J dropped 4; count of bases not matched to a gene: 4. In germline, CDR1 is SGHTA, CDR2 FQGTGA. The CDR3 here is CASSLAGGATGELFF. CDR3 DNA sequence: TGTGCCAGCAGCTTAGCAGGGGGTGCCACCGGGGAGCTGTTTTTT.